Each of the 3 T cell receptor beta chains below was sequenced from the same sample in a study of Tregs in tolerant kidney transplant recipients. Assay used: immunoSEQ multiplex PCR; TCRdb lists only in-frame clones, some missing. The sample has fewer than 65,000 clones, 80% to 90% seen once; the top ten hold approximately 2.3%. The material was Tregs from blood, obtained before the transplant. The receptors were sampled from a human donor who received a combined kidney and bone marrow transplant.

The gene calls are TRBV5-1 and TRBJ1-4; D not resolved. Trimming pared 4 bases from V and 4 bases from J, leaving 14 bases between. This CDR3 has 15 residues. CDR1 and CDR2 (germline): SGHRS, YFSETQ. CDR3 residues: CASSRDGGLNEKLFF. In nucleotides, the CDR3 is TGCGCCAGCAGCCGAGACGGCGGCCTTAATGAAAAACTGTTTTTT.

The chain recombines TRBV18 with TRBJ2-1; D is perhaps TRBD1 (5 bases). Trimming left V 4 bases short and J 9 bases short, with 13 bases between. CDR1 is KGHSH and CDR2 is LQKENI in the germline V gene. The length of the CDR3 is 13 residues. CDR3 loop: CASSLRAGSEQFF. For the CDR3, the DNA is TGTGCCAGCTCACTCCGGGCAGGGTCTGAGCAGTTCTTC. Full variable domain (missing parts from reference TRBV18 and TRBJ2-1): NAGVMQNPRHLVRRRGQEARLRCSPMKGHSHVYWYRQLPEEGLKFMVYLQKENIIDESGMPKERFSAEFPKEGPSILRIQQVVRGDSAAYFCASSLRAGSEQFFGPGTRLTVL.

The chain links TRBV6-5 to TRBJ2-7; D might be TRBD1 (5 bases). Deletions cut 7 bases from V and 2 bases from J, with 18 bases between. The CDR3 runs to 15 residues. Germline V gives CDR1 MNHEY, CDR2 SVGAGI. CDR3 in amino acids: CASTPRTLSPYEQYF. Written as DNA, the CDR3 is TGTGCCAGCACTCCCCGGACACTTAGTCCCTACGAGCAGTACTTC.